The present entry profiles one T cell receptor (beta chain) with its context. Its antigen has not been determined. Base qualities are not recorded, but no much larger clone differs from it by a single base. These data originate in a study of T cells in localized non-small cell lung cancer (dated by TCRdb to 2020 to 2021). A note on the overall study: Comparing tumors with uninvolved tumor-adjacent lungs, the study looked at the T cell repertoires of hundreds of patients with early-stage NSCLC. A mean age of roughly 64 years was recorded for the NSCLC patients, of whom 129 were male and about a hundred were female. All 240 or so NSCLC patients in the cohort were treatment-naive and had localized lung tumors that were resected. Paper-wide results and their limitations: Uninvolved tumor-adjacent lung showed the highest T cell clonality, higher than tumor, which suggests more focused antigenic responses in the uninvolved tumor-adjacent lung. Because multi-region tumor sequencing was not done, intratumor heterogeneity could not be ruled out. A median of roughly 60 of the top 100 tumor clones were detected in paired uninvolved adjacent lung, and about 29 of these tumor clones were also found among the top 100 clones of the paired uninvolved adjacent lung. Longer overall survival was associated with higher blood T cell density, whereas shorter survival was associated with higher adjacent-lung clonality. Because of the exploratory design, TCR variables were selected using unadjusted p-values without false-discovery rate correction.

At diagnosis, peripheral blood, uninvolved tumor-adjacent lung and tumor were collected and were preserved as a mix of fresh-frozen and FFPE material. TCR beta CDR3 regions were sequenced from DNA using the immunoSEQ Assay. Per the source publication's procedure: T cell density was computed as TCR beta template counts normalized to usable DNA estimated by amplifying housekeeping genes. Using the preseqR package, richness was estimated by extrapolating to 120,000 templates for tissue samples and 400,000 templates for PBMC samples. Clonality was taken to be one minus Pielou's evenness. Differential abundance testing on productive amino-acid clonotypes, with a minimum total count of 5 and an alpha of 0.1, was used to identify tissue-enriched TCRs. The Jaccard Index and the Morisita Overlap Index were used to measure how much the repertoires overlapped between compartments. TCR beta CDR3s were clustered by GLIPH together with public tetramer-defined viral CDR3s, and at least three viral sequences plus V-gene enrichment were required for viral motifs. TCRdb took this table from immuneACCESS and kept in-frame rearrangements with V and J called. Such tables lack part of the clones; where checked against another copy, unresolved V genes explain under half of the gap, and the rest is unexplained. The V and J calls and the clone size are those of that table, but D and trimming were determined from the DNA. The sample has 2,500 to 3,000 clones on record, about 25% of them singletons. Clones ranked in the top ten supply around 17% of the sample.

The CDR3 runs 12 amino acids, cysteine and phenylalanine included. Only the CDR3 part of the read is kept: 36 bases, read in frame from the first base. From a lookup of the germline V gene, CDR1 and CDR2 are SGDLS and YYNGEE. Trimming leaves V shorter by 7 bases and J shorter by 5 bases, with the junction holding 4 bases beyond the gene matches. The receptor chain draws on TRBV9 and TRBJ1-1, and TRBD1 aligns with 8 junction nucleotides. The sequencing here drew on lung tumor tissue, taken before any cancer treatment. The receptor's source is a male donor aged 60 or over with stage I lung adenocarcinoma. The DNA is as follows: TGTGCCAGCGGGGGACAGGTGACTGAAGCTTTCTTT. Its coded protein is CASGGQVTEAFF. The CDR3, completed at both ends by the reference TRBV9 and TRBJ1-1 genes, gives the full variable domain DSGVTQTPKHLITATGQRVTLRCSPRSGDLSVYWYQQSLDQGLQFLIQYYNGEERAKGNILERFSAQQFPDLHSELNLSSLELGDSALYFCASGGQVTEAFFGQGTRLTVV.